Listed here are 24 T cell receptor beta chains from one sample, sequenced in a study of cytomegalovirus exposure and HLA in healthy donors. The study ran its PCR with 60 Vbeta and 13 Jbeta primers. The data were produced by immunoSEQ multiplex PCR, yet TCRdb's version contains in-frame clones alone and is incomplete. This table holds 55,000 to 80,000 clones, roughly 75% found once. Material: PBMCs. The receptors originated from a woman aged 25 to 39 in good health and CMV-seronegative.

This chain links TRBV27 with TRBJ1-1; D gene uncertain. CDR1 is MNHEY, CDR2 SMNVEV, per germline (reference sequence). The V end lost 1 base, the J end lost 0 bases, and 12 bases lay between the germline ends. The CDR3 has 16 amino acids. Here the CDR3 DNA reads TGTGCCAGCAGTTTATTAGCCCCAGTTATGAACACTGAAGCTTTCTTT. This codes for CASSLLAPVMNTEAFF.

The chain employs TRBV5-1 and TRBJ1-4, with D perhaps matching TRBD1 (5 bases). The CDR3 totals 15 residues. Per the germline V gene, CDR1 is SGHRS and CDR2 is YFSETQ. V lost 3 bases, J lost 3 bases, and 12 bases lay in between. The CDR3 spells CASSSGGGSNEKLFF. The CDR3 DNA follows: TGCGCCAGCAGCTCGGGGGGGGGTTCTAATGAAAAACTGTTTTTT.

The genes are TRBV12-5 and TRBJ1-1; the D is unclear. V shed 1 base and J shed 1 base, with 4 bases lying between them. The CDR3 length is 13 residues. Germline V gene lookup returns CDR1 LGHNT and CDR2 FRNRAP. CDR3 coding DNA: TGTGCTAGTGGTTTGGGGCCGAACACTGAAGCTTTCTTT. Amino acids: CASGLGPNTEAFF.

This chain connects TRBV27 to TRBJ2-1; 9 bases are a match to TRBD2. Germline V gene data show CDR1 as MNHEY and CDR2 as SMNVEV (reference sequence). There are 15 residues in the CDR3. Trimming at V came to 3 bases and at J to 2 bases, leaving 2 bases not matched to a gene. The CDR3 DNA reads TGTGCCAGCAGTTTTGGGACTAGCACCTACAATGAGCAGTTCTTC. Translated, it gives CASSFGTSTYNEQFF.

The V call is TRBV7-2, the J call TRBJ2-1, with a tentative D call TRBD2 (6 bases). The CDR3 runs 16 residues. V was pared by 6 bases and J by 2 bases, with 17 bases between. Germline loops: CDR1 SGHTA, CDR2 FQGNSA. CDR3 sequence: CASSFNPGLTYNEQFF. In nucleotides, the CDR3 is TGTGCCAGCAGTTTTAACCCGGGACTCACCTACAATGAGCAGTTCTTC.

CDR3 region: CASSYGQGDNGELFF. In DNA form, the CDR3 reads TGTGCCAGCAGTTATGGACAGGGGGATAACGGGGAGCTGTTTTTT. V gene TRBV6-5 combines with J gene TRBJ2-2; 10 bases map to TRBD1. The CDR3 is made up of 15 amino acids. V lost 3 bases, J lost 7 bases, and 5 bases stayed unmatched. The germline V gene has CDR1 MNHEY and CDR2 SVGAGI.

This clone has only one observation. The gene calls are TRBV6-5 and TRBJ2-1, with D tentatively TRBD2 (6 bases). V was shortened by 2 bases and J by 8 bases, with 13 bases between the two germline ends. The CDR3 runs 14 residues. Per germline, CDR1 MNHEY and CDR2 SVGAGI. CDR3 loop: CASSYGLARDEQFF. The CDR3 DNA reads as TGTGCCAGCAGTTACGGTCTAGCGAGGGATGAGCAGTTCTTC.

The chain recombines TRBV7-2 with TRBJ2-1; TRBD2 is a possible D gene (5 bases). The CDR3 has 16 residues. Trimming removed 5 bases at V and 4 bases at J, with 18 bases between. Germline lookup yields CDR1 SGHTA and CDR2 FQGNSA. CDR3 sequence (DNA): TGTGCCAGCAGCCCCCGCTTAGCGAGAGATTACAATGAGCAGTTCTTC. It yields the protein CASSPRLARDYNEQFF.

DNA of the CDR3: TGTGCCAGCAGTGAAGGTGTCGGCAGGAGCAATCAGCCCCAGCATTTT. Protein product: CASSEGVGRSNQPQHF. V and J are TRBV6-1 and TRBJ1-5; D is uncertain. Between the trimmed V and J ends, which lost 1 base and 1 base, there was a span of 11 bases. The CDR3 spans 16 residues. Germline V gene sequence: CDR1 MNHNS, CDR2 SASEGT.

The chain couples TRBV30 to TRBJ1-5; 7 bases fit TRBD1. Germline CDR1 is GTSNPN and CDR2 is SVGIG (reference sequence). The ends lost 2 bases at V and 6 bases at J; junction bases unmatched: 13. The CDR3 has 16 residues. CDR3 in DNA: TGTGCCTGGAGTCACCCATTCGACAGGGTAGGTCAGCCCCAGCATTTT. Amino acids: CAWSHPFDRVGQPQHF.

The J gene is TRBJ1-3, the V gene TRBV6-1; 8 bases map to TRBD1. J gave up 0 bases and V 6 bases, and 4 bases lay outside the gene matches. Germline values: CDR1 MNHNS, CDR2 SASEGT. This CDR3 is built from 15 residues. CDR3 residues: CASSRDRSSGNTIYF. The CDR3 coding sequence is TGTGCCAGCAGCCGGGACAGGAGCTCTGGAAACACCATATATTTT.

The chain employs TRBV30 and TRBJ2-7; 8 bases line up with TRBD1. Germline V gives CDR1 GTSNPN, CDR2 SVGIG (reference sequence). V gave up 2 bases and J gave up 2 bases; unmatched junction bases: 5. The CDR3 has 14 residues. CDR3 DNA: TGTGCCTGGAGTCCAACGGACAGGGCCTACGAGCAGTACGTC. This sequence encodes CAWSPTDRAYEQYV.

The J gene is TRBJ2-7, the V gene TRBV5-6, with a possible D match to TRBD1 (5 bases). Germline-derived CDR1 and CDR2 are SGHDT and YYEEEE. The CDR3 extends over 14 amino acids. The V and J ends lost 4 bases and 2 bases respectively, with 13 bases between them. The CDR3 DNA reads as TGTGCCAGCAGCAGCCGGACAAGGACCTACGAGCAGTACTTC. The encoded protein is CASSSRTRTYEQYF.

This clone has only a few counts. The chain carries TRBV4-1 and TRBJ2-4, with D maybe TRBD1 (5 bases). Germline V gene sequence: CDR1 MGHRA, CDR2 YSYEKL. The CDR3 totals 16 residues. V was cut by 4 bases and J by 0 bases, with 13 bases left in between. In DNA form, the CDR3 reads TGCGCCAGCAGCCCCTTGACAGCCATAGCCAAAAACATTCAGTACTTC. Its protein is CASSPLTAIAKNIQYF.

This clone has just a few counts. The rearrangement links TRBV6-1 to TRBJ1-1, with 10 positions matching TRBD1. This CDR3 has 15 residues. The junction had 3 bases not matched to a gene; V was cut back by 4 bases and J by 1 base. Germline V lookup: CDR1 MNHNS, CDR2 SASEGT. As DNA, the CDR3 is TGTGCCAGCAGTGGGACAGGGGGAGGGAACACTGAAGCTTTCTTT. This translates into CASSGTGGGNTEAFF.

The chain carries TRBV7-2 and TRBJ2-4; 11 nucleotides align to TRBD2. The J segment lost 6 bases and the V segment lost 5 bases, leaving 15 bases of the junction unmatched. The V gene's germline CDR1 is SGHTA and CDR2 FQGNSA. CDR3 length: 18 amino acids. The CDR3 is CASSLNLVTSGSLNIQYF. In DNA form, the CDR3 reads TGTGCCAGCAGCCTCAACCTCGTTACTAGCGGGAGTCTAAACATTCAGTACTTC.

The CDR3: CASSPSMNTEAFF. The CDR3 DNA is TGTGCCAGCTCACCAAGCATGAACACTGAAGCTTTCTTT. J is TRBJ1-1 and V is TRBV18; D is uncertain. This CDR3 is 13 amino acids long. Trimming removed 2 bases at V and 0 bases at J, with 4 bases between. CDR1 and CDR2 (germline): KGHSH, LQKENI.

This sequence joins TRBV6-1 and TRBJ2-3, with D possibly TRBD2 on 5 matching bases. The CDR3 is made up of 15 amino acids. Germline V gene lookup returns CDR1 MNHNS and CDR2 SASEGT. V gave up 4 bases and J gave up 1 base, with 12 bases separating them. Written as DNA, the CDR3 is TGTGCCAGCAGTGCGGGGAGACGCGGCACAGATACGCAGTATTTT. This codes for CASSAGRRGTDTQYF.

In this sample, this clone turned up once. The rearrangement joins TRBV6-5 to TRBJ2-2; D is unclear. V lost 2 bases, J lost 1 base, and 8 bases lay in between. The CDR3 spans 15 residues. Germline-derived CDR1 and CDR2 are MNHEY and SVGAGI. The CDR3 sequence: CASSYNYENTGELFF. CDR3 nucleotide sequence: TGTGCCAGCAGTTACAACTACGAGAACACCGGGGAGCTGTTTTTT.

This clone was detected only once. V is TRBV4-3 and J is TRBJ2-3; 12 bases align to TRBD2. J lost 0 bases, V lost 1 base, and 5 bases had no gene match. Per the germline V gene, CDR1 is LGHNA and CDR2 is YSLEER. The CDR3 is 18 residues long. The CDR3 here is CASSQVSGTSGSTDTQYF. The CDR3 DNA follows: TGCGCCAGCAGCCAAGTTTCCGGGACTAGCGGGAGCACAGATACGCAGTATTTT.

This rearrangement joins TRBV6-6 to TRBJ2-1, with D uncertain. Trimming took 6 bases from V and 4 from J, leaving 16 bases between them. The CDR3 is made up of 15 amino acids. Germline V gene sequence: CDR1 MNHNY, CDR2 SVGAGI (reference sequence). The CDR3 loop is CASRPLAVLYNEQFF. The DNA for the CDR3 is TGTGCCAGCAGACCTCTTGCGGTTTTATACAATGAGCAGTTCTTC.

The DNA of the CDR3 is TGTGCCAGCAGTCAAACCCAGGGGGCGAGGAGCTCACCCCTCCACTTT. Its protein is CASSQTQGARSSPLHF. The rearrangement joins TRBV6-6 to TRBJ1-6; 8 bases fit TRBD1. V lost 5 bases to trimming and J lost 10 bases; unmatched junction nucleotides: 13. CDR1 MNHNY and CDR2 SVGAGI come from the germline V gene (reference sequence). The CDR3 contains 16 residues.

V and J are TRBV27 and TRBJ2-1; 8 bases are a match to TRBD2. CDR3 length: 15 residues. Germline CDR1 and CDR2: MNHEY and SMNVEV (reference sequence). Losses at the gene ends were 3 bases for V and 2 bases for J; bases not matched to a gene: 3. The CDR3 nucleotides are TGTGCCAGCAGTTTCGGGACTAGAGCCTACAATGAGCAGTTCTTC. Its protein is CASSFGTRAYNEQFF.

The V call is TRBV19, the J call TRBJ2-5, with 11 bases fitting TRBD2. Germline lookup yields CDR1 LNHDA and CDR2 SQIVND (reference sequence). J lost 4 bases, V lost 6 bases, and 10 bases had no gene match. CDR3 length: 16 amino acids. The CDR3 nucleotides are TGTGCCAGTAGGCCGGGACTAGCGGAGGTGGCAGAGACCCAGTACTTC. Protein sequence: CASRPGLAEVAETQYF.